This T cell receptor beta chain was recorded in a study of T cells in women clearing cervical HPV infection. Study details: Blood came at first lesion visit for cases, post-clearance for controls.

Generated by immunoSEQ multiplex PCR, the TCRdb table keeps only in-frame clones and is missing some. The sample shows some 20,000 clones, and around 5.2% sits with its ten largest clones. The source of this sequence is a woman aged 18 to 69 with a cervical HPV16 infection that either progressed to CIN3+ or cleared (not recorded which). The source material was blood buffy coat.

The CDR3 protein is CAFGTPYNSPLHF. The CDR3 DNA, read in part, is TGTGCCTTCGGGACACCTTATAATTCACCC. The chain employs TRBV30 and TRBJ1-6; tentatively, D is TRBD1 (6 bases). The read halts 3 residues ahead of the CDR3 end, with the missing end drawn from the germline J gene. Germline V gene data show CDR1 as GTSNPN and CDR2 as SVGIG (reference sequence). V dropped 7 bases and J dropped 4 bases, with 11 bases sitting between them. This CDR3 has 13 residues. Based on the CDR3 plus reference TRBV30 and TRBJ1-6, the full variable domain is SQTIHQWPATLVQPVGSPLSLECTVEGTSNPNLYWYRQAAGRGLQLLFYSVGIGQISSEVPQNLSASRPQDRQFILSSKKLLLSDSGFYLCAFGTPYNSPLHFGNGTRLTVT.